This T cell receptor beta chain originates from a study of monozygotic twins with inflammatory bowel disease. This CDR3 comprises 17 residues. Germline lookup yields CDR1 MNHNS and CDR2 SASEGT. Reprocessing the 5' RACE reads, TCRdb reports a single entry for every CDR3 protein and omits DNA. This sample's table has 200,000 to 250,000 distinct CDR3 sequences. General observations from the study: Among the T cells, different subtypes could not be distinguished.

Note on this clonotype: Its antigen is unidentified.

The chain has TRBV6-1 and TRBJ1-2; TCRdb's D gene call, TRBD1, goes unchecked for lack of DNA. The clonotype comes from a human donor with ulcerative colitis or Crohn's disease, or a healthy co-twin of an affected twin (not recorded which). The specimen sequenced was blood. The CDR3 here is CASSIKRPGQGNYGYTF.